The 21 T cell receptor beta chains listed next were all sequenced from one sample in a study of shared clonotypes between healthy human individuals. Sequencing was performed with immunoSEQ multiplex PCR; in TCRdb, only in-frame clones are kept and a portion is missing. The repertoire holds some 530,000 clones, with around 73% as singletons. The sample was PBMCs. The receptors were sampled from a woman between 35 and 50 years old in good health. Some clones in this sample may be carry-over from other donors' samples.

The chain is built from TRBV2 and TRBJ2-5; 7 bases align to TRBD2. V dropped 7 bases and J dropped 5; count of bases not matched to a gene: 13. The CDR3 is 15 amino acids. Germline CDR1 reads SNHLY; CDR2 reads FYNNEI. The CDR3 DNA sequence: TGTGCCAGCATCTCTGAATCGGGAGGCGTCGAGACCCAGTACTTC. This gives the protein CASISESGGVETQYF.

V usage is TRBV5-1 and J usage is TRBJ2-2, with 8 bases that match TRBD2. The CDR3 extends over 15 amino acids. Germline loops: CDR1 SGHRS, CDR2 YFSETQ. Trimming cost V 5 bases and J 7 bases; bases outside gene matches: 10. CDR3 DNA sequence: TGCGCCAGCAGTCAGAATAGCGGGATCGTCGGGGAGCTGTTTTTT. It translates to CASSQNSGIVGELFF.

V is TRBV7-9 and J is TRBJ2-1; the match to TRBD1 covers 7 bases. Trimming took 5 bases from V and 5 from J; bases not matched to a gene: 6. The germline gives CDR1 SEHNR, CDR2 FQNEAQ (reference sequence). The CDR3 loop spans 14 amino acids. In nucleotides, the CDR3 is TGTGCCAGCAGCCCAATCGGGACAGACAATGAGCAGTTCTTC. It encodes CASSPIGTDNEQFF.

The V call is TRBV7-3, the J call TRBJ1-1; the D gene is possibly TRBD1 (6 bases). Germline V CDR1 and CDR2: SGHTA, FQGTGA. The germline V and J ends were trimmed by 5 bases and 7 bases, with 23 bases remaining between them. This CDR3 contains 16 residues. The CDR3 sequence is CASSEWAGQGRDEAFF. DNA of the CDR3: TGTGCCAGCAGCGAATGGGCGGGGCAGGGGAGGGATGAAGCTTTCTTT.

This clone was detected many times. The rearrangement links TRBV10-2 to TRBJ2-5, with D possibly being TRBD1 or TRBD2 (5 bases each). The assigned J gene may be wrong: the sequence end matches TRBJ2-7 better. Germline V CDR1 and CDR2: WSHSY, SAAADI. This CDR3 contains 15 residues. This CDR3 is CASGGIWGNSYEQYF. CDR3 bases: TGCGCCAGCGGGGGAATTTGGGGAAACTCCTACGAGCAGTACTTC.

The chain employs TRBV7-9 and TRBJ2-1; 7 bases align to TRBD2. The germline V gene encodes CDR1 SEHNR and CDR2 FQNEAQ (reference sequence). The J segment lost 2 bases and the V segment lost 10 bases, leaving 11 bases of the junction unmatched. CDR3 size: 15 residues. The CDR3 bases are TGTGCCACCCCAGGCTCGGCGGGGGCCTACAATGAGCAGTTCTTC. This sequence encodes CATPGSAGAYNEQFF.

Comments on this clone: Other DNA sequences within the sample encode an identical CDR3. The chain carries TRBV7-7 and TRBJ2-5; D is unresolved. In germline, CDR1 is SSHAT, CDR2 FNYEAQ (reference sequence). The CDR3 length is 13 residues. V shed 1 base and J shed 2 bases, with 5 bases lying between them. CDR3 DNA sequence: TGTGCCAGCAGCTTAGGAATTCAAGAGACCCAGTACTTC. This translates into CASSLGIQETQYF.

This clone was seen only a few times. V usage is TRBV2 and J usage is TRBJ1-5; maybe TRBD1 (6 bases). Germline CDR1 SNHLY, CDR2 FYNNEI. V dropped 4 bases and J dropped 8 bases, with 12 bases sitting between them. The CDR3 extends over 13 amino acids. Here the CDR3 DNA reads TGTGCCAGCAGTGGAGAACAGGGAAAGCCCCAGCATTTT. It yields the protein CASSGEQGKPQHF. The full variable domain, its missing parts supplied by reference TRBV2 and TRBJ1-5, is EPEVTQTPSHQVTQMGQEVILRCVPISNHLYFYWYRQILGQKVEFLVSFYNNEISEKSEIFDDQFSVERPDGSNFTLKIRSTKLEDSAMYFCASSGEQGKPQHFGDGTRLSIL.

This clone was seen ten or more times. The chain recombines TRBV28 with TRBJ2-1, with 12 bases aligning to TRBD2. The CDR3 loop spans 19 amino acids. Germline assignment: CDR1 MDHEN and CDR2 SYDVKM. The trim removed 2 bases at V and 4 bases at J, leaving 12 bases unmatched. The CDR3 bases are TGTGCCAGCAGTTTAGGACTAGCGGGAACCCAACGTAGATACAATGAGCAGTTCTTC. Translation: CASSLGLAGTQRRYNEQFF.

This rearrangement joins TRBV5-8 to TRBJ2-2; D gene uncertain. This CDR3 is built from 15 residues. CDR1 and CDR2 from the germline V gene are SGHTS and YDEGEE. V shed 3 bases and J shed 1 base, with 10 bases lying between them. This chain's CDR3 is CASSSVVGNTGELFF. The CDR3 DNA follows: TGTGCCAGCAGCTCGGTGGTAGGGAACACCGGGGAGCTGTTTTTT.

This clone was detected a few times. The J gene is TRBJ2-7, the V gene TRBV5-1; 7 bases are a match to TRBD1. In germline, CDR1 is SGHRS, CDR2 YFSETQ. The CDR3 is made up of 14 amino acids. The ends lost 3 bases at V and 7 bases at J; junction bases unmatched: 10. The CDR3 bases are TGCGCCAGCAGCTCGACAGACCCGACAGGGGAGCAGTACTTC. This sequence encodes CASSSTDPTGEQYF.

The chain employs TRBV10-3 and TRBJ2-3; D tentatively reads TRBD1 or TRBD2 (5 bases each). The V and J ends lost 4 bases and 2 bases respectively, with 31 bases between them. Germline V gene lookup returns CDR1 ENHRY and CDR2 SYGVKD. The CDR3 is made up of 21 amino acids. The CDR3 is CAISGTPLAVPGLGHTDTQYF. CDR3 in DNA: TGTGCCATCAGTGGGACCCCCTTAGCCGTACCGGGGCTTGGACACACAGATACGCAGTATTTT.

Points on this clone: This may be a read error, as it is one base from a much larger clone. Other DNA sequences in the same sample also yield this CDR3. The V call is TRBV5-6, the J call TRBJ1-2; D remains ambiguous. The CDR3 contains 14 residues. The V end was cut by 4 bases, the J end by 4 bases, with 14 bases between. CDR1 SGHDT and CDR2 YYEEEE come from the germline V gene. The CDR3 is CASSLAMDGYGYTF. The CDR3 coding sequence is TGTGCCAGCAGCCTGGCCATGGACGGCTATGGCTACACCTTC.

This chain connects TRBV14 to TRBJ2-1, with a weak D call TRBD2 (6 bases). The CDR3 extends over 18 amino acids. Germline V lookup: CDR1 SGHDN, CDR2 FVKESK. V lost 0 bases to trimming and J lost 2 bases, with 17 bases between them. The CDR3 here is CASSQDWDLAYPYNEQFF. CDR3 coding DNA: TGTGCCAGCAGCCAAGATTGGGACCTAGCGTACCCCTACAATGAGCAGTTCTTC. The entire variable domain, with the rest obtained from reference TRBV14 and TRBJ2-1, is as follows: EAGVTQFPSHSVIEKGQTVTLRCDPISGHDNLYWYRRVMGKEIKFLLHFVKESKQDESGMPNNRFLAERTGGTYSTLKVQPAELEDSGVYFCASSQDWDLAYPYNEQFFGPGTRLTVL.

This rearrangement joins TRBV7-9 to TRBJ2-1; TRBD2 aligns across 8 bases. J gave up 8 bases and V 0 bases, and 9 bases lay outside the gene matches. Per the germline V gene, CDR1 is SEHNR and CDR2 is FQNEAQ (reference sequence). The CDR3 contains 16 residues. The CDR3 sequence: CASSLAQGLVSYEQFF. CDR3 nucleotides: TGTGCCAGCAGCTTAGCGCAGGGACTAGTGTCGTATGAGCAGTTCTTC.

A few counts support this clone. This chain links TRBV27 with TRBJ1-5; 7 bases match TRBD1. Losses at the gene ends were 6 bases for V and 1 base for J; bases not matched to a gene: 6. Germline V lookup: CDR1 MNHEY, CDR2 SMNVEV (reference sequence). This CDR3 spans 15 amino acids. The CDR3 DNA reads as TGTGCCAGCAGCCCGGCGGGACAGAGCAATCAGCCCCAGCATTTT. Protein product: CASSPAGQSNQPQHF.

This chain uses TRBV28 with TRBJ2-7, with 11 bases matching TRBD2. The V gene's germline CDR1 is MDHEN and CDR2 SYDVKM. Trimming took 5 bases from V and 0 from J; bases not matched to a gene: 0. The length of the CDR3 is 14 residues. The CDR3 region has the DNA TGTGCCAGCAGTGGGACTAGCGGCTCCTACGAGCAGTACTTC. It is translated as CASSGTSGSYEQYF.

The genes are TRBV30 and TRBJ1-1; D not certain. V dropped 5 bases and J dropped 4 bases, with 11 bases sitting between them. The CDR3 has 12 amino acids. Germline CDR1 reads GTSNPN; CDR2 reads SVGIG (reference sequence). The CDR3 protein is CAWGEWGTEAFF. Written as DNA, the CDR3 is TGTGCCTGGGGGGAATGGGGCACTGAAGCTTTCTTT.

CDR3 in DNA: TGTGCCAGCAGTTCCGGGACTAGCGAGTATGAGCAGTTCTTC. Its translation is CASSSGTSEYEQFF. V gene TRBV28 combines with J gene TRBJ2-1; the match to TRBD2 covers 10 bases. Unmatched junction bases numbered 5, after V lost 4 bases and J lost 8 bases. Germline CDR1 reads MDHEN; CDR2 reads SYDVKM. The CDR3 loop spans 14 amino acids.

CDR3 coding DNA: TGTGCCAGCAGTGAAGCGAGCGGGAGAGTCGGGGAGCTGTTTTTT. This encodes CASSEASGRVGELFF. The chain combines TRBV6-1 with TRBJ2-2, with 8 bases aligning to TRBD2. Losses at the gene ends were 0 bases for V and 7 bases for J; bases not matched to a gene: 4. The germline gives CDR1 MNHNS, CDR2 SASEGT. This CDR3 is built from 15 residues.

This sequence joins TRBV27 and TRBJ2-1; D is ambiguous. The germline V gene has CDR1 MNHEY and CDR2 SMNVEV (reference sequence). The CDR3 runs to 13 residues. The V end lost 7 bases, the J end lost 4 bases, and 11 bases lay between the germline ends. This CDR3 is CASTIRPYNEQFF. CDR3 coding DNA: TGTGCCAGCACTATCCGCCCTTACAATGAGCAGTTCTTC.